The clone carrying this T cell receptor (beta chain) was seen only a few times. As yet, its antigen is unknown. From the 5' RACE reads, TCRdb called clonotypes with MiXCR, one entry per CDR3 protein. The profile covers more than 450,000 distinct CDR3 sequences, with 18% appearing a single time and 12% taken by the ten largest. The CDR3 has 14 amino acids. Germline V CDR1 and CDR2: LGHDT, YNNKEL (reference sequence). Trimming left V 1 base short and J 7 bases short, with 11 bases between. The source of the sample is a study of T-cell memory formation after mild COVID-19. Study-wide results and caveats: Confirmation of SARS-CoV-2 specificity was lacking for second-wave clones peaking day 37. Clones shrinking from day 15 to 85 showed even CD4/CD8 mixes; later expanders tilted CD4+.

The clonotype was recovered from an adult woman who had mild COVID-19 (a few samples of this study predate the infection). Cell type and time point are not known. Sequencing used PBMCs or a T cell subset sorted from them (not recorded which). The J gene is TRBJ1-5, the V gene TRBV3-1; D unresolved. The CDR3: CASSQGGSWQPQHF. The CDR3 DNA reads TGTGCCAGCAGCCAAGGTGGTAGTTGGCAGCCCCAGCATTTT.